This T cell receptor (beta chain) stems from a study of T cell repertoires in cytomegalovirus infection. Across the whole study: Both a matching HLA type and CMV infection were indicated by public TCR beta signatures.

TCRdb fed the reads into MiXCR, producing one record per CDR3 protein. The sample carries roughly 500,000 distinct CDR3 sequences, 16% recorded once. CDR1 and CDR2 (germline): MNHEY, SMNVEV (reference sequence). V was cut by 3 bases and J by 8 bases, with 11 bases left in between. CDR3 length: 13 residues. This clonotype was obtained from a human donor in good health (CMV status not recorded). Some clones in this sample may be carry-over from other donors' samples. J is TRBJ2-1 and V is TRBV27; D may be TRBD2 (5 bases). Input material: CD8+ T cells from PBMCs. CDR3 bases: TGTGCCAGCAGTTTCGGGCTGGAGGATGAGCAGTTCTTC. It encodes CASSFGLEDEQFF.